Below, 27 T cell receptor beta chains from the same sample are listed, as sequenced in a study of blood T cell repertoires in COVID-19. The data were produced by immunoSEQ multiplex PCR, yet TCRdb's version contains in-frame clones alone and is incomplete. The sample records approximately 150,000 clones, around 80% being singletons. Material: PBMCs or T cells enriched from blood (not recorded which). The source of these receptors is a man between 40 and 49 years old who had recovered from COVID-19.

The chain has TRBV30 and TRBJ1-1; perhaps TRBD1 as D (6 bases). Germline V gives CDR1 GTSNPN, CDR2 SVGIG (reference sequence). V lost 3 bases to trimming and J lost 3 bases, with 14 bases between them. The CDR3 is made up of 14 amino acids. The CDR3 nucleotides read TGTGCCTGGAGCCAGACAGGCACCTACACTGAAGCTTTCTTT. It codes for CAWSQTGTYTEAFF.

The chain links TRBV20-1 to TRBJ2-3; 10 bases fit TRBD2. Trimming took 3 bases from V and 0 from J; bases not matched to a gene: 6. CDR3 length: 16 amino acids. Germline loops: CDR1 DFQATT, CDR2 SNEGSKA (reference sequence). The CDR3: CSASASGGASTDTQYF. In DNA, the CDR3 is TGCAGTGCTAGTGCTAGCGGGGGTGCTAGCACAGATACGCAGTATTTT.

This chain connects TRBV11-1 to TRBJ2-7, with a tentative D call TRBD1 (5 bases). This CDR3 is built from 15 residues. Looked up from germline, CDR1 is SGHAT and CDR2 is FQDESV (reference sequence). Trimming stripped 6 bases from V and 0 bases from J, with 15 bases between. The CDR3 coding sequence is TGTGCCAGCAGTGTCGGACAAATTCGCTCCTACGAGCAGTACTTC. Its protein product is CASSVGQIRSYEQYF.

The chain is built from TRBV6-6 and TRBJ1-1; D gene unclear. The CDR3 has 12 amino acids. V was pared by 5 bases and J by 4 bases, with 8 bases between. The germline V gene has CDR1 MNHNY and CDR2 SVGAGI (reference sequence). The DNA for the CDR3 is TGTGCCAGCAGTACAGATAGCACTGAAGCTTTCTTT. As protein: CASSTDSTEAFF.

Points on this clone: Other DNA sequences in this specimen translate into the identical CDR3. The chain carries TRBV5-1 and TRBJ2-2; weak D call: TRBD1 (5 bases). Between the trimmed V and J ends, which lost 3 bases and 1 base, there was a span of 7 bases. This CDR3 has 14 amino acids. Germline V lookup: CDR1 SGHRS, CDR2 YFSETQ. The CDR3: CASSSGQNTGELFF. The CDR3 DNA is TGCGCCAGCAGCTCCGGACAGAACACCGGGGAGCTGTTTTTT.

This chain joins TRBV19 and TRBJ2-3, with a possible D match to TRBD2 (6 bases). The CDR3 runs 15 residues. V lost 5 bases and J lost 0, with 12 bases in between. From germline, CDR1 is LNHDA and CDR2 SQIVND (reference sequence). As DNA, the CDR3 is TGTGCCAGTAGTTTGATTAGCGGAAGCACAGATACGCAGTATTTT. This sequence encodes CASSLISGSTDTQYF.

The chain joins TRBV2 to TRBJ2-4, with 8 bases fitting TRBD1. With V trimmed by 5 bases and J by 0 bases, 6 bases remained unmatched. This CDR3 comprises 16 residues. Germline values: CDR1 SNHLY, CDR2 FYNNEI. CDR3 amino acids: CASSLPGGQAKNIQYF. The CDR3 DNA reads TGTGCCAGCAGTTTGCCAGGGGGCCAAGCCAAAAACATTCAGTACTTC.

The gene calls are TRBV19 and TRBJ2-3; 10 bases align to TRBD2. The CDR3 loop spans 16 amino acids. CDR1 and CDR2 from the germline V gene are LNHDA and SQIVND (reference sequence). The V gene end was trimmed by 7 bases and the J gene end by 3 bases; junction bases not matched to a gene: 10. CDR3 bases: TGTGCCAGTAACAGCGGGGGGGCTTTTTTTACAGATACGCAGTATTTT. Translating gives CASNSGGAFFTDTQYF.

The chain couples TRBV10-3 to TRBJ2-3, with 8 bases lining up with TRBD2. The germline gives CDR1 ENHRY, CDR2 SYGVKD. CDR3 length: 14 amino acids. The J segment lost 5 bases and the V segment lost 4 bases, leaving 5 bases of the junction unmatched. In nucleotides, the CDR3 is TGTGCCATCAGTGGGCAAGCGGGGGAAGATACGCAGTATTTT. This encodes CAISGQAGEDTQYF.

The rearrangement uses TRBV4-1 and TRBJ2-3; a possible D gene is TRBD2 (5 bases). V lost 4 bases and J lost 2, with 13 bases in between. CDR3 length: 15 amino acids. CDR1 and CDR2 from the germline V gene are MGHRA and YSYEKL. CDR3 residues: CASSREKGNTDTQYF. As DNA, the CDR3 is TGCGCCAGCAGCCGGGAGAAAGGCAACACAGATACGCAGTATTTT.

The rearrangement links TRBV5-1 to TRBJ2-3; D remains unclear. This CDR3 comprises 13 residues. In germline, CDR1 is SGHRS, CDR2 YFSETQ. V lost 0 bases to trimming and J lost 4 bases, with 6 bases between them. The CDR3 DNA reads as TGCGCCAGCAGCTTGGCCTTCCCAGATACGCAGTATTTT. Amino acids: CASSLAFPDTQYF.

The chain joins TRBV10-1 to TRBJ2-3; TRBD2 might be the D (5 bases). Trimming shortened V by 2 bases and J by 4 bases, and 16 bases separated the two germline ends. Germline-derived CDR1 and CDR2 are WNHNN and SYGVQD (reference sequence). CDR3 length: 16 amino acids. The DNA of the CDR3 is TGCGCCAGCAGTGAGCAGAAGCCGGGAAGGGCAGATACGCAGTATTTT. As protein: CASSEQKPGRADTQYF.

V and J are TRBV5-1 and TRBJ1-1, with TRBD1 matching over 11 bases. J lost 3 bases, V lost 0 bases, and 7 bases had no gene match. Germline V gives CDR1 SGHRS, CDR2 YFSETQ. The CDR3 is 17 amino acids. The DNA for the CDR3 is TGCGCCAGCAGCTTGGGGGACAGGGGGAGCGATGACACTGAAGCTTTCTTT. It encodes CASSLGDRGSDDTEAFF. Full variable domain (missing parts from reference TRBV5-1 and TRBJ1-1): KAGVTQTPRYLIKTRGQQVTLSCSPISGHRSVSWYQQTPGQGLQFLFEYFSETQRNKGNFPGRFSGRQFSNSRSEMNVSTLELGDSALYLCASSLGDRGSDDTEAFFGQGTRLTVV.

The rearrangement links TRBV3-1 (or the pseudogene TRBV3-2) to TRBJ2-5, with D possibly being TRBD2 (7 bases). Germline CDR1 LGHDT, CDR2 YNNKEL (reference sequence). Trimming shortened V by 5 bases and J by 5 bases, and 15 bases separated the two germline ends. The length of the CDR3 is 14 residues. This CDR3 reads CASSYGGRLETQYF. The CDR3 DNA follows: TGTGCCAGCAGCTACGGGGGGCGCCTTGAGACCCAGTACTTC.

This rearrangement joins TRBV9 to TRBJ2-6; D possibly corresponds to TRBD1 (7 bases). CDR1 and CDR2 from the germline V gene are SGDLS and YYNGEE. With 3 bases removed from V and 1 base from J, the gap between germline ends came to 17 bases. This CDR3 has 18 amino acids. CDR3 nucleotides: TGTGCCAGCAGCGCGGGGGACAGCTCCCTTTCTGGGGCCAACGTCCTGACTTTC. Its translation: CASSAGDSSLSGANVLTF.

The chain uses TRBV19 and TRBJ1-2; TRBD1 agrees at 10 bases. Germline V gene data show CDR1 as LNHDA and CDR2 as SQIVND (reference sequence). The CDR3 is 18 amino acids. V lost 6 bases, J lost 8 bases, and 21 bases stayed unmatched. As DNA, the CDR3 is TGTGCCAGTAGCCATGGAAGAGACAGGGGGCTTTGGGTGTGGGGCTACACCTTC. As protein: CASSHGRDRGLWVWGYTF. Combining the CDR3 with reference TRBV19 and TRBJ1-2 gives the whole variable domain DGGITQSPKYLFRKEGQNVTLSCEQNLNHDAMYWYRQDPGQGLRLIYYSQIVNDFQKGDIAEGYSVSREKKESFPLTVTSAQKNPTAFYLCASSHGRDRGLWVWGYTFGSGTRLTVV.

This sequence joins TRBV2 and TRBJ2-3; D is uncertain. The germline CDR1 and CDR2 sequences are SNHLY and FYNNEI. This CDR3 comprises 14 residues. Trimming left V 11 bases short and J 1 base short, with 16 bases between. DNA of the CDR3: TGTGCCGGCAAAAAAGATACGGGCACAGATACGCAGTATTTT. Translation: CAGKKDTGTDTQYF. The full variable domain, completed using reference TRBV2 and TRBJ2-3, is EPEVTQTPSHQVTQMGQEVILRCVPISNHLYFYWYRQILGQKVEFLVSFYNNEISEKSEIFDDQFSVERPDGSNFTLKIRSTKLEDSAMYFCAGKKDTGTDTQYFGPGTRLTVL.

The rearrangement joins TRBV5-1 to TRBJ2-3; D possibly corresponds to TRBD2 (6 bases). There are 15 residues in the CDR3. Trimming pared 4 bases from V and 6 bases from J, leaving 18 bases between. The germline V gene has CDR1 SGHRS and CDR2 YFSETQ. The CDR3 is CASSPYLGGGDTQYF. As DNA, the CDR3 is TGCGCCAGCAGCCCCTACTTAGGTGGAGGGGATACGCAGTATTTT.

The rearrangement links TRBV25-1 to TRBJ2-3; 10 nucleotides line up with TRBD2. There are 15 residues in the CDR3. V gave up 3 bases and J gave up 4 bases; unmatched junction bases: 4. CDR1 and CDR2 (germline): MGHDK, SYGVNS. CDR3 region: CASSDVAGGSDTQYF. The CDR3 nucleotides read TGTGCCAGCAGTGATGTAGCGGGGGGCTCAGATACGCAGTATTTT.

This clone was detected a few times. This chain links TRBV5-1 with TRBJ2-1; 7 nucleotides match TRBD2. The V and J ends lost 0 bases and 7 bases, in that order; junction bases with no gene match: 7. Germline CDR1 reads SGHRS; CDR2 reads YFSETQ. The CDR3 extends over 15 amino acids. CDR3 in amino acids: CASSLAAAGGNEQFF. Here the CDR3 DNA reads TGCGCCAGCAGCTTGGCCGCAGCCGGGGGGAATGAGCAGTTCTTC. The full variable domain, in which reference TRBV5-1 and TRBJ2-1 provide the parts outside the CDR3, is KAGVTQTPRYLIKTRGQQVTLSCSPISGHRSVSWYQQTPGQGLQFLFEYFSETQRNKGNFPGRFSGRQFSNSRSEMNVSTLELGDSALYLCASSLAAAGGNEQFFGPGTRLTVL.

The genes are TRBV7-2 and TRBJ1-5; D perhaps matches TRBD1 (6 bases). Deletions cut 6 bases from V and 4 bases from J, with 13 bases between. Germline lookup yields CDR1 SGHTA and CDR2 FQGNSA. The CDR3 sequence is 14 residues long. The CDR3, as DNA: TGTGCCAGCAGTCAGGGGCCTGGGAATCAGCCCCAGCATTTT. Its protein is CASSQGPGNQPQHF.

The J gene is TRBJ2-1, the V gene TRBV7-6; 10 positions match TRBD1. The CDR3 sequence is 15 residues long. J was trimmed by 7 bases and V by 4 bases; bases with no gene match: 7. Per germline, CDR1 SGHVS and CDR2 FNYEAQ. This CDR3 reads CASSSGTGEANEQFF. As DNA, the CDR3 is TGTGCCAGCAGCTCGGGGACAGGGGAAGCGAATGAGCAGTTCTTC. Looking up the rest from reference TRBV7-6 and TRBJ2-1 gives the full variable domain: GAGVSQSPRYKVTKRGQDVALRCDPISGHVSLYWYRQALGQGPEFLTYFNYEAQQDKSGLPNDRFSAERPEGSISTLTIQRTEQRDSAMYRCASSSGTGEANEQFFGPGTRLTVL.

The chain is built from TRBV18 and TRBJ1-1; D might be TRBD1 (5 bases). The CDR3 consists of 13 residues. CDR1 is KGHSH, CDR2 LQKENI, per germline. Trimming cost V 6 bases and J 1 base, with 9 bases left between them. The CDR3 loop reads CASSIGQNTEAFF. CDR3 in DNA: TGTGCCAGCTCTATAGGACAGAACACTGAAGCTTTCTTT. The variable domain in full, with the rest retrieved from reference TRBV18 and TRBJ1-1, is NAGVMQNPRHLVRRRGQEARLRCSPMKGHSHVYWYRQLPEEGLKFMVYLQKENIIDESGMPKERFSAEFPKEGPSILRIQQVVRGDSAAYFCASSIGQNTEAFFGQGTRLTVV.

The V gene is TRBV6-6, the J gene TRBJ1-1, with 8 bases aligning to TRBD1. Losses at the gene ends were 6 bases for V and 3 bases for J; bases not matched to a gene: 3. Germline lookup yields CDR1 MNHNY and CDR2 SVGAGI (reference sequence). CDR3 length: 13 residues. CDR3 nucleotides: TGTGCCAGCAGGGAGGGACAGGACACTGAAGCTTTCTTT. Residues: CASREGQDTEAFF.

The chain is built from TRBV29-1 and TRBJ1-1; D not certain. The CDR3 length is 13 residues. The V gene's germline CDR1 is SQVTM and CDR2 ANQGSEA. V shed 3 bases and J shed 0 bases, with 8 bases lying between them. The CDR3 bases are TGCAGCGTTGAGGCGGTCTTGAACACTGAAGCTTTCTTT. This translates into CSVEAVLNTEAFF.

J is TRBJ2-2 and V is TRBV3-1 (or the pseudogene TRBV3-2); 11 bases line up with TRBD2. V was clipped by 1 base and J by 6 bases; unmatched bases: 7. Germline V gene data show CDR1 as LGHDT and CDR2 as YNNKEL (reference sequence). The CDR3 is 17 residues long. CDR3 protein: CASSQGQTSGDSGELFF. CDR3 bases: TGTGCCAGCAGCCAAGGTCAGACTAGCGGGGATTCCGGGGAGCTGTTTTTT.

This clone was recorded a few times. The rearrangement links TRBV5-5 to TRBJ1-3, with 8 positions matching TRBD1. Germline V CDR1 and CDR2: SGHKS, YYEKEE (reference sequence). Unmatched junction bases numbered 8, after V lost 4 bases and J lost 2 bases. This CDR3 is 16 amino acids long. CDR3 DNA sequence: TGTGCCAGCAGCCCGTCCCGGACAGGGACTGGAAACACCATATATTTT. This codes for CASSPSRTGTGNTIYF.